A single sample is the source of the 16 T cell receptor beta chains below, sequenced in a study of control samples from healthy donors and cancer patients. Profiling relied on immunoSEQ multiplex PCR, and the TCRdb table lists in-frame clones only, not all of them. The sample consists of about 140,000 clones, 85% to 95% of them appearing once. Sequencing used blood. The source of these receptors is a man in his forties or fifties in good health.

The rearrangement joins TRBV5-6 to TRBJ1-1, with TRBD1 matching over 9 bases. Germline trimming cut 5 bases from V and 7 bases from J; bases unmatched to any gene: 18. Germline V gene lookup returns CDR1 SGHDT and CDR2 YYEEEE. The CDR3 runs 17 residues. The CDR3 protein is CASSFTGTGRNVGEAFF. The DNA of the CDR3 is TGTGCCAGCAGTTTCACCGGGACAGGGAGGAACGTGGGTGAAGCTTTCTTT.

The genes are TRBV6-1 and TRBJ2-6; D gene uncertain. CDR1 is MNHNS and CDR2 is SASEGT in the germline V gene. The CDR3 is made up of 15 amino acids. V shed 3 bases and J shed 1 base, with 7 bases lying between them. CDR3 nucleotide sequence: TGTGCCAGCAGTGACGAAGTTTCTGGGGCCAACGTCCTGACTTTC. Amino acids: CASSDEVSGANVLTF.

On this clone itself: Germline is not matched at one junction end, which may reflect a read error. V and J are TRBV29-1 and TRBJ1-4; no definite D call. The CDR3 length is 12 residues. CDR1 is SQVTM, CDR2 ANQGSEA, per germline. The CDR3 sequence is CSVAGSNGKLFF. CDR3 coding DNA: TGCAGCGTTGCGGGCAGTAATGGAAAACTGTTTTTT.

The chain recombines TRBV11-3 with TRBJ1-6; weak D call: TRBD1 (6 bases). Germline V CDR1 and CDR2: SGHNT, YENEEA. The CDR3 loop spans 19 amino acids. V lost 4 bases, J lost 7 bases, and 26 bases lay in between. The chain's CDR3 is CASSYKDIQGTNRNSPLHF. The CDR3 nucleotides are TGTGCCAGCAGCTATAAGGACATACAGGGAACTAATCGGAATTCACCCCTCCACTTT.

This chain connects TRBV10-3 to TRBJ2-7; 15 bases are a match to TRBD2. The length of the CDR3 is 20 residues. CDR1 ENHRY and CDR2 SYGVKD come from the germline V gene. V dropped 3 bases and J dropped 4; count of bases not matched to a gene: 16. CDR3 nucleotide sequence: TGTGCCATCAGTGACCCAGCCCCCCTCGGGACTAGCGGGAGGCCTTACGAGCAGTACTTC. Amino acids: CAISDPAPLGTSGRPYEQYF.

The chain is built from TRBV3-1 (or the pseudogene TRBV3-2) and TRBJ2-7; D possibly uses TRBD1 or TRBD2 (5 bases each). CDR3 length equals 13 residues. Germline CDR1 LGHDT, CDR2 YNNKEL (reference sequence). V dropped 4 bases and J dropped 3 bases, with 10 bases sitting between them. The CDR3 here is CASSRDLFYEQYF. The CDR3 bases are TGTGCCAGCAGCCGGGACCTTTTCTACGAGCAGTACTTC.

The chain is built from TRBV3-1 (or the pseudogene TRBV3-2) and TRBJ1-2; D is possibly TRBD1 (6 bases). Trimming cost V 2 bases and J 6 bases, with 10 bases left between them. Germline V CDR1 and CDR2: LGHDT, YNNKEL (reference sequence). The CDR3 is made up of 13 amino acids. DNA of the CDR3: TGTGCCAGCAGCCAATTACAGGGTCATGGCTACACCTTC. Its translation is CASSQLQGHGYTF.

This clone was seen only once. The CDR3 loop reads CASSYGGDETQYF. DNA for the CDR3: TGTGCCAGCAGTTATGGAGGGGACGAGACCCAGTACTTC. The rearrangement joins TRBV6-5 to TRBJ2-5; D perhaps matches TRBD2 (6 bases). Germline V gene data show CDR1 as MNHEY and CDR2 as SVGAGI. The CDR3 is 13 residues long. V was clipped by 3 bases and J by 5 bases, with 10 bases between them.

About this clone: The same CDR3 also results from other DNA sequences found in this sample. The chain has TRBV7-2 and TRBJ2-3; possibly TRBD1 for D (6 bases). The CDR3 is 14 amino acids. The V gene's germline CDR1 is SGHTA and CDR2 FQGNSA. V lost 1 base and J 3 bases, leaving 8 bases between the germline ends. This CDR3 reads CASSLDTGTDTQYF. The DNA for the CDR3 is TGTGCCAGCAGCTTAGACACAGGGACAGATACGCAGTATTTT.

The CDR3 DNA reads as TGTGCCAGCAGCGAATGGGGGGATCAGCCCCAGCATTTT. It translates to CASSEWGDQPQHF. The chain couples TRBV7-3 to TRBJ1-5, with a weak D call TRBD1 (5 bases). Trimming took 5 bases from V and 5 from J, leaving 10 bases between them. Per the germline V gene, CDR1 is SGHTA and CDR2 is FQGTGA. CDR3 size: 13 residues. Full variable domain (outside the CDR3, taken from reference TRBV7-3 and TRBJ1-5): GAGVSQTPSNKVTEKGKYVELRCDPISGHTALYWYRQSLGQGPEFLIYFQGTGAADDSGLPNDRFFAVRPEGSVSTLKIQRTERGDSAVYLCASSEWGDQPQHFGDGTRLSIL.

This rearrangement joins TRBV28 to TRBJ2-7, with 9 bases lining up with TRBD2. With V trimmed by 3 bases and J by 5 bases, 17 bases remained unmatched. The germline CDR1 and CDR2 sequences are MDHEN and SYDVKM. The CDR3 loop spans 18 amino acids. CDR3 nucleotides: TGTGCCAGCAGTTTGCATCTGGGCAATAGCGGGAGAGTCAACGAGCAGTACTTC. Protein: CASSLHLGNSGRVNEQYF.

V is TRBV11-2 and J is TRBJ2-7; TRBD1 matches 8 bases. The CDR3 is 14 residues long. The ends lost 5 bases at V and 4 bases at J; junction bases unmatched: 7. Germline V gene sequence: CDR1 SGHAT, CDR2 FQNNGV. DNA for the CDR3: TGTGCCAGCAGCCACCGGGACAGGAGATACGAGCAGTACTTC. Translation gives CASSHRDRRYEQYF.

The chain recombines TRBV5-1 with TRBJ2-5; possibly TRBD1 or TRBD2 for D (5 bases each). The CDR3 is 13 amino acids. V was pared by 2 bases and J by 3 bases, with 8 bases between. Germline CDR1 is SGHRS and CDR2 is YFSETQ. This CDR3 reads CASSFRGEETQYF. CDR3 DNA: TGCGCCAGCAGCTTCCGGGGCGAAGAGACCCAGTACTTC.

The J gene is TRBJ2-5, the V gene TRBV21-1; TRBD1, the table's D call, was not compared with the DNA. TRBV21-1 is classified as a pseudogene. The CDR3 sequence is 14 residues long. CDR3 region: CASSIKTGKQTQYF. The CDR3 DNA sequence: TGTGCCAGCAGCATCAAGACAGGGAAGCAGACCCAGTACTTC.

The sample holds one count of this clone. The gene calls are TRBV5-1 and TRBJ1-1; weak D call: TRBD1 (5 bases). Germline CDR1 SGHRS, CDR2 YFSETQ. CDR3 length: 12 residues. V lost 4 bases and J lost 10, with 14 bases in between. The CDR3 region is CASSPGGEVAFF. The CDR3 DNA sequence: TGCGCCAGCAGCCCCGGAGGGGAAGTAGCTTTCTTT. Together with reference TRBV5-1 and TRBJ1-1, the CDR3 gives the full variable domain: KAGVTQTPRYLIKTRGQQVTLSCSPISGHRSVSWYQQTPGQGLQFLFEYFSETQRNKGNFPGRFSGRQFSNSRSEMNVSTLELGDSALYLCASSPGGEVAFFGQGTRLTVV.

The chain uses TRBV6-2 or TRBV6-3 and TRBJ1-5; D not resolved. Trimming took off 4 bases at V and 1 base at J, with 11 bases between the two ends. CDR1 MNHEY and CDR2 SVGEGT come from the germline V gene. The CDR3 length is 15 residues. The CDR3 region is CASSSAFGSNQPQHF. CDR3 in DNA: TGTGCCAGCAGTTCCGCCTTCGGAAGCAATCAGCCCCAGCATTTT.